What follows is one T cell receptor beta chain and its context. This record belongs to a study of T cell changes during pregnancy in multiple sclerosis. TCRdb keeps only in-frame clones here, not all; method: immunoSEQ multiplex PCR. The sample carries some 60,000 clones, about 85% recorded once. V trimming: 5 bases; J trimming: 4 bases; junction bases outside the gene matches: 8. Germline CDR1 MNHEY, CDR2 SVGAGI. The CDR3 extends over 15 amino acids. This TCR was recovered from a female donor with multiple sclerosis, enrolled in a pregnancy study. Sample: CD4+ T cells from peripheral blood mononuclear cells, taken in the third trimester of pregnancy. The chain has TRBV6-5 and TRBJ1-2; 9 bases align to TRBD1. The CDR3 region has the DNA TGTGCCAGCAGTCCTAATCGGGACAGGGCCTATGGCTACACCTTC. It yields the protein CASSPNRDRAYGYTF.